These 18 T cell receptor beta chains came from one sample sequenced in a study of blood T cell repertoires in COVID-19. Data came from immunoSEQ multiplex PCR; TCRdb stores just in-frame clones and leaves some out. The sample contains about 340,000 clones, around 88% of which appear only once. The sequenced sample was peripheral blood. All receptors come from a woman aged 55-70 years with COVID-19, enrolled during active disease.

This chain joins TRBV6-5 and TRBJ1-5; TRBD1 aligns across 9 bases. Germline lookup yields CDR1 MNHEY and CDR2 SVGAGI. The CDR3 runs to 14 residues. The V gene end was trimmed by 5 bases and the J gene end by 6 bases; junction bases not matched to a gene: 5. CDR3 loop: CASSQTGGGQPQHF. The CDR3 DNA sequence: TGTGCCAGCAGTCAGACAGGGGGGGGTCAGCCCCAGCATTTT.

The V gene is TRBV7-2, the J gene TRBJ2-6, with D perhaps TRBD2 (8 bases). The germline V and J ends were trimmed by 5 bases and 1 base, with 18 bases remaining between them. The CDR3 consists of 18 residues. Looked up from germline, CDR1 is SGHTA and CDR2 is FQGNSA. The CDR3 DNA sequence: TGTGCCAGCAGCCTCCGGGAGGGGGCGGCGTCTGGGGCCAACGTCCTGACTTTC. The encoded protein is CASSLREGAASGANVLTF.

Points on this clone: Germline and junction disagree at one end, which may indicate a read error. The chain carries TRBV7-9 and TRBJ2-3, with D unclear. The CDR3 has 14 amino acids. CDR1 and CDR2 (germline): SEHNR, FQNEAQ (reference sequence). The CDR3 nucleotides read TGTGCCAGCAACTTAGATAGACTCACAGATACGCAGTATTTT. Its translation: CASNLDRLTDTQYF.

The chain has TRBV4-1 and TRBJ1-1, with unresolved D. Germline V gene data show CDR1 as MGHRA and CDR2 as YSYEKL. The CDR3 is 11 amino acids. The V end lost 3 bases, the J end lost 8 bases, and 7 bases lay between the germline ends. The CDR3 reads CASSQSLEAFF. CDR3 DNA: TGCGCCAGCAGCCAGAGTTTGGAAGCTTTCTTT.

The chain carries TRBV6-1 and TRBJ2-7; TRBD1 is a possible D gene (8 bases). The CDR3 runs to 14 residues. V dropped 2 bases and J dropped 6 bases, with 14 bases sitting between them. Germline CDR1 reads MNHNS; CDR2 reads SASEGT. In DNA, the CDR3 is TGTGCCAGCAGTGAAACAGGGGGGGGATTCGAGCAGTACTTC. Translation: CASSETGGGFEQYF.

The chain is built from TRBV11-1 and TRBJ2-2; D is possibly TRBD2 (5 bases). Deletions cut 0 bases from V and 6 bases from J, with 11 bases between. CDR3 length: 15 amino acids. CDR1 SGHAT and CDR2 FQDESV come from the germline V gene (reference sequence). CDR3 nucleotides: TGTGCCAGCAGCTTAGCGCGTAGCGAGGCCGGGGAGCTGTTTTTT. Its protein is CASSLARSEAGELFF.

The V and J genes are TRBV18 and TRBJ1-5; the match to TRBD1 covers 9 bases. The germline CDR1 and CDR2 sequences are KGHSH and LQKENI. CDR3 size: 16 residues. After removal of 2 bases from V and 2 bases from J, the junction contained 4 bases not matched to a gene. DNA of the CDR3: TGTGCCAGCTCACCAATGGACAGGGGAGGCAATCAGCCCCAGCATTTT. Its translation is CASSPMDRGGNQPQHF.

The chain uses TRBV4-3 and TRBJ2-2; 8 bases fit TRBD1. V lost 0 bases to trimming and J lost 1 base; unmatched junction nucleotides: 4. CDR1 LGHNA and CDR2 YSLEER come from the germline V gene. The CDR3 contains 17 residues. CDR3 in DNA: TGCGCCAGCAGCCAAGATTCAGGGGGCATGAACACCGGGGAGCTGTTTTTT. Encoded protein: CASSQDSGGMNTGELFF.

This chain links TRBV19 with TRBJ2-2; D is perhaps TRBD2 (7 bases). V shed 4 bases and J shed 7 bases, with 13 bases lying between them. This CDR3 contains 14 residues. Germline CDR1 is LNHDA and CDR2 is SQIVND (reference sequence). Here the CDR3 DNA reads TGTGCCAGTAGTAGCGGGGGAGGGGGCGGGGAGCTGTTTTTT. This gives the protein CASSSGGGGGELFF.

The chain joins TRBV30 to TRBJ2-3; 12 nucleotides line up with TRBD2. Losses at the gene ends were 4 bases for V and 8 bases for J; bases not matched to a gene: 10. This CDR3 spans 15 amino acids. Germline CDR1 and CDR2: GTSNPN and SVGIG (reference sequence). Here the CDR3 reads CAWTRLAGGPGTQYF. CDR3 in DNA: TGTGCCTGGACCCGCCTAGCGGGGGGGCCGGGTACGCAGTATTTT. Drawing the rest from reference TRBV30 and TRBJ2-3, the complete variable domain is SQTIHQWPATLVQPVGSPLSLECTVEGTSNPNLYWYRQAAGRGLQLLFYSVGIGQISSEVPQNLSASRPQDRQFILSSKKLLLSDSGFYLCAWTRLAGGPGTQYFGPGTRLTVL.

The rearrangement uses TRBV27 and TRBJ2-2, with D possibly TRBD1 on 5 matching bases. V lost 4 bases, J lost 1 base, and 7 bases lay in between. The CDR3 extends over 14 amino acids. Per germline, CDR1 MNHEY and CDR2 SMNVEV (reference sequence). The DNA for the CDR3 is TGTGCCAGCAGTTCAGGGTTGAACACCGGGGAGCTGTTTTTT. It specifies CASSSGLNTGELFF.

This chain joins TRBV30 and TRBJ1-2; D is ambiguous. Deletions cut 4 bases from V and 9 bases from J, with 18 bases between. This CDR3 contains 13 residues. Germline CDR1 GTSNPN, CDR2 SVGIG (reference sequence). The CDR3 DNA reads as TGTGCCTGGACATACGCCAGGCTTGGCCGCTACACCTTC. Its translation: CAWTYARLGRYTF.

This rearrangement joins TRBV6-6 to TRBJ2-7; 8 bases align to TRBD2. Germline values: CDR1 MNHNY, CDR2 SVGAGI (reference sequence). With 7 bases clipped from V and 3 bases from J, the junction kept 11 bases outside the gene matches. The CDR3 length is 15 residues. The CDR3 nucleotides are TGTGCCAGCACCTCCAATGAAGCGGGGGTCTACGAGCAGTACTTC. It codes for CASTSNEAGVYEQYF.

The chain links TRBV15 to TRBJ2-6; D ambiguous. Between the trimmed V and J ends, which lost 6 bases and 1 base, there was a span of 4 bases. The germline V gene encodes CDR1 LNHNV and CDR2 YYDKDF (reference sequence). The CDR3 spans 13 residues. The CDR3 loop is CATSRSGANVLTF. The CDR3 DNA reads TGTGCCACCAGTCGGTCTGGGGCCAACGTCCTGACTTTC. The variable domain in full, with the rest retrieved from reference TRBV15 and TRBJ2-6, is DAMVIQNPRYQVTQFGKPVTLSCSQTLNHNVMYWYQQKSSQAPKLLFHYYDKDFNNEADTPDNFQSRRPNTSFCFLDIRSPGLGDTAMYLCATSRSGANVLTFGAGSRLTVL.

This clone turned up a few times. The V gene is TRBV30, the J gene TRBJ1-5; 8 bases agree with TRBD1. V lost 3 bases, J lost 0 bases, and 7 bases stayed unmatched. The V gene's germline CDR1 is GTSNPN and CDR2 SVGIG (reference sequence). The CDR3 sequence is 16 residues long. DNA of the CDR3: TGTGCCTGGAGCGGGGGACAGGCTTATAGCAATCAGCCCCAGCATTTT. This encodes CAWSGGQAYSNQPQHF.

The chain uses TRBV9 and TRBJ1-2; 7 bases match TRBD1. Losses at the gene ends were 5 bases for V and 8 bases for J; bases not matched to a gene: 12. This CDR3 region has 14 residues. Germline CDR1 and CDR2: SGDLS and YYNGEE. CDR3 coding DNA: TGTGCCAGCAGTGACCTCCACAGGGGATCGGGCTACACCTTC. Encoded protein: CASSDLHRGSGYTF.

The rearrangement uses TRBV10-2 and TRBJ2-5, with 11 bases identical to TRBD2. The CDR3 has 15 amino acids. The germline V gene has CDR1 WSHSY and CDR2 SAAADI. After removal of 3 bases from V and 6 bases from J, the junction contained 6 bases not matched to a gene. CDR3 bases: TGCGCCAGCAGTGACTTTAGCGGGGGGGCACAGACCCAGTACTTC. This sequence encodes CASSDFSGGAQTQYF.

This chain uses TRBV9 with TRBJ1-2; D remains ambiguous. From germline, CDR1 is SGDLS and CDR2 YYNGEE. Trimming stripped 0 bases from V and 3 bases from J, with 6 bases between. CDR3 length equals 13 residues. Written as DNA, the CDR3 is TGTGCCAGCAGCGTAGAACAGTACTATGGCTACACCTTC. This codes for CASSVEQYYGYTF. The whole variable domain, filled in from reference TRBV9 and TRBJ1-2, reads DSGVTQTPKHLITATGQRVTLRCSPRSGDLSVYWYQQSLDQGLQFLIQYYNGEERAKGNILERFSAQQFPDLHSELNLSSLELGDSALYFCASSVEQYYGYTFGSGTRLTVV.